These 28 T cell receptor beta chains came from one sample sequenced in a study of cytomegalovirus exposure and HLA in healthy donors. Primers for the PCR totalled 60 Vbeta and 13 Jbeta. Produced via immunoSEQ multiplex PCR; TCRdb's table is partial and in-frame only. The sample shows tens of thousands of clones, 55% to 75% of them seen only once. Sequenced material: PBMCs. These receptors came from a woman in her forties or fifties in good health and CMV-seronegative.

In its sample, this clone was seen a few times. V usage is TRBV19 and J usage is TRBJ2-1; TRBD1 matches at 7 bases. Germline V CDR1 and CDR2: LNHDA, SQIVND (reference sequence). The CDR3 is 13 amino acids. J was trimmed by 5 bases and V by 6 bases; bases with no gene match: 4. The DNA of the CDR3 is TGTGCCAGTAGCGGACAGGTGGACAATGAGCAGTTCTTC. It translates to CASSGQVDNEQFF.

The CDR3 loop is CATSRGLDEQYF. The CDR3 DNA follows: TGTGCCACCAGCAGGGGGCTCGACGAGCAGTACTTC. V is TRBV15 and J is TRBJ2-7; D is possibly TRBD1 (5 bases). CDR3 length: 12 amino acids. The V gene lost 3 bases and the J gene lost 5 bases, with 8 bases spanning the gap. Per germline, CDR1 LNHNV and CDR2 YYDKDF (reference sequence).

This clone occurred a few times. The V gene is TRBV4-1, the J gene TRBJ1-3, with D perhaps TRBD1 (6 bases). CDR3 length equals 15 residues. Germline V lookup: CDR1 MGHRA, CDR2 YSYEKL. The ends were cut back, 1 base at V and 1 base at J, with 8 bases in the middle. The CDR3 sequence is CASSQVGQSGNTIYF. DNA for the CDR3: TGCGCCAGCAGCCAAGTCGGACAGTCTGGAAACACCATATATTTT.

DNA of the CDR3: TGTGCCACCAGCAGGACTGCTGGGGCCAACGTCCTGACTTTC. Translated: CATSRTAGANVLTF. The V call is TRBV15, the J call TRBJ2-6; no clear D. Germline V gene lookup returns CDR1 LNHNV and CDR2 YYDKDF (reference sequence). Trimming left V 3 bases short and J 2 bases short, with 5 bases between. CDR3 length: 14 amino acids.

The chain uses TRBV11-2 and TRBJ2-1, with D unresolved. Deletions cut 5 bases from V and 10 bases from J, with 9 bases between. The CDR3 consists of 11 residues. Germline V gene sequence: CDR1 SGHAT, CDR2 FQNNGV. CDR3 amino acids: CASSPPPEQFF. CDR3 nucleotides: TGTGCCAGCAGCCCCCCTCCGGAGCAGTTCTTC.

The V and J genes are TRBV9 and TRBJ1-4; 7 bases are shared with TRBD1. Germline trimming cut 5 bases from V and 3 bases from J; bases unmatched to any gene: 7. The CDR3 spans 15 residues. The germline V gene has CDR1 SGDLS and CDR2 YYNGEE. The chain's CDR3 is CASRKQGDSNEKLFF. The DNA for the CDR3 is TGTGCCAGCAGAAAGCAGGGGGATTCTAATGAAAAACTGTTTTTT.

The CDR3 DNA is TGTGCCAGCAGTGAGGGCTCCGGAGGCTACACCTTC. Translation gives CASSEGSGGYTF. The J gene is TRBJ1-2, the V gene TRBV25-1; D unclear. Trimming stripped 3 bases from V and 8 bases from J, with 10 bases between. CDR1 and CDR2 (germline): MGHDK, SYGVNS. The CDR3 runs 12 residues.

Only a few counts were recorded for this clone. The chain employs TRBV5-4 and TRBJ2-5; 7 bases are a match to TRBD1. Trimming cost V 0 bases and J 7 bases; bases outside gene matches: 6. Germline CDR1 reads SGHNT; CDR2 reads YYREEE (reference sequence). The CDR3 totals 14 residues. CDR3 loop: CASSLEGGVGTQYF. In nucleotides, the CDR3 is TGTGCCAGCAGCTTGGAAGGGGGCGTGGGGACCCAGTACTTC.

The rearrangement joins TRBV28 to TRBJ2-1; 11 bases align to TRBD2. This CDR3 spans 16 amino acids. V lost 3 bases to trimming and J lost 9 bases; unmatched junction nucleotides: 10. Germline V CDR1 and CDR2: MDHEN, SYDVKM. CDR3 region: CASSLSLAGGYGEQFF. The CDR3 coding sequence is TGTGCCAGCAGTTTGAGTCTAGCGGGAGGTTATGGTGAGCAGTTCTTC.

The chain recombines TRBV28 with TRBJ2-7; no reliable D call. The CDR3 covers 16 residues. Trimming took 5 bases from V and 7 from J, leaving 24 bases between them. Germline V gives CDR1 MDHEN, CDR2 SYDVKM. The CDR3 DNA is TGTGCCAGCAGTGTCTTGTGGCAGTCGGGTCTTGGAGAGCAGTACTTC. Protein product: CASSVLWQSGLGEQYF.

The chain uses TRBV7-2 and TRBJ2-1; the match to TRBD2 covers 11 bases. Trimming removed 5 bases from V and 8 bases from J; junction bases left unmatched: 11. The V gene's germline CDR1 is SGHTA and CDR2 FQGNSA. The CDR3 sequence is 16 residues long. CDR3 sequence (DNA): TGTGCCAGCAGCCCTGATAGCGGGGGGGCTTTGGATGAGCAGTTCTTC. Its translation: CASSPDSGGALDEQFF. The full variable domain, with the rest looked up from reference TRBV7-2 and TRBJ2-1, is GAGVSQSPSNKVTEKGKDVELRCDPISGHTALYWYRQSLGQGLEFLIYFQGNSAPDKSGLPSDRFSAERTGGSVSTLTIQRTQQEDSAVYLCASSPDSGGALDEQFFGPGTRLTVL.

The CDR3 reads CASSVAGPDRAFF. The CDR3 coding sequence is TGTGCCAGCAGCGTCGCAGGTCCCGATAGAGCTTTCTTT. The V and J genes are TRBV9 and TRBJ1-1; the D is unclear. This CDR3 is built from 13 residues. V was trimmed by 2 bases and J by 10 bases, leaving 15 bases between them. From germline, CDR1 is SGDLS and CDR2 YYNGEE.

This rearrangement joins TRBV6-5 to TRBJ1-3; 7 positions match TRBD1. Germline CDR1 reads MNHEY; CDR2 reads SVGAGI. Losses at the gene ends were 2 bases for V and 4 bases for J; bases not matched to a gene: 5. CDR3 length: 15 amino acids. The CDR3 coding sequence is TGTGCCAGCAGTTACGAGGGGGCAGGCGGAAACACCATATATTTT. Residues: CASSYEGAGGNTIYF.

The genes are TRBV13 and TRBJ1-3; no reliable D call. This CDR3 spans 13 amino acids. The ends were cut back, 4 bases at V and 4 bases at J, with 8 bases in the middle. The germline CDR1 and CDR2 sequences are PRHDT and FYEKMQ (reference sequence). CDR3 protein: CASSSIRGNTIYF. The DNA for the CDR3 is TGTGCCAGCAGCTCCATCAGGGGAAACACCATATATTTT.

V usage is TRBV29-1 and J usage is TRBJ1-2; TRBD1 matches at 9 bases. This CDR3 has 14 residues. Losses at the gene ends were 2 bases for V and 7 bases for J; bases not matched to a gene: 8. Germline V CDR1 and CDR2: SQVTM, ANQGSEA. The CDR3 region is CSVEHPGQGTGYTF. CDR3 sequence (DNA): TGCAGCGTTGAACACCCGGGACAGGGTACTGGCTACACCTTC.

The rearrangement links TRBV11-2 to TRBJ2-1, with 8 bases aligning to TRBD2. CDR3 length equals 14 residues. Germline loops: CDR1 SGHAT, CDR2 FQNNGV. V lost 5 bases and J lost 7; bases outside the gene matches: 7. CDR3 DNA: TGTGCCAGCAGCCGGAGCGGGAGTCGAAATGAGCAGTTCTTC. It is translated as CASSRSGSRNEQFF.

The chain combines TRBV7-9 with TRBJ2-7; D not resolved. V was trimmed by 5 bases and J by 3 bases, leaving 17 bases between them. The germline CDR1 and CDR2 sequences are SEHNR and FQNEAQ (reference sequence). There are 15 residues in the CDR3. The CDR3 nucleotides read TGTGCCAGCAGCGGCCCCGGGTCCCCCCGCTACGAGCAGTACTTC. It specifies CASSGPGSPRYEQYF.

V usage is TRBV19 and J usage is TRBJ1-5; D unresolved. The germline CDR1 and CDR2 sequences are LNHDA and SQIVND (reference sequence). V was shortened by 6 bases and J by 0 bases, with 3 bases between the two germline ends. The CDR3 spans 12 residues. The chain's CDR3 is CASRYSNQPQHF. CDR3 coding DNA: TGTGCCAGTAGGTATAGCAATCAGCCCCAGCATTTT.

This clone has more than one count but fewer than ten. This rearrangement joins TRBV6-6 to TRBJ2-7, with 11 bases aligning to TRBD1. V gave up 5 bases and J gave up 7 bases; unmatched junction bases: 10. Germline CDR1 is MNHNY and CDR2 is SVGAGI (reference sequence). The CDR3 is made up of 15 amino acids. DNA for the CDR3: TGTGCCAGCAGTCGGGGGGGGACAGGGGGGGAAGAGCAGTACTTC. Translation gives CASSRGGTGGEEQYF.

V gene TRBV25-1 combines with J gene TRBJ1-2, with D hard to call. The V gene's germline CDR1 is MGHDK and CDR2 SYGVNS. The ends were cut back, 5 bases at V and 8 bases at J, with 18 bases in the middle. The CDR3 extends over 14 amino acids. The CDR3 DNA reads TGTGCCAGCAGTCTGAATCGAGGAAGTCAGGGCTACACCTTC. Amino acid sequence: CASSLNRGSQGYTF.

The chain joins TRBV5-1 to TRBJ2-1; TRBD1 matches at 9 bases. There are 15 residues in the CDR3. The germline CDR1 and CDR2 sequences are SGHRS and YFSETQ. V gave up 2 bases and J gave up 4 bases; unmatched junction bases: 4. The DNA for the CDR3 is TGCGCCAGCAGCTTCCGGGACAGGGTTTACAATGAGCAGTTCTTC. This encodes CASSFRDRVYNEQFF.

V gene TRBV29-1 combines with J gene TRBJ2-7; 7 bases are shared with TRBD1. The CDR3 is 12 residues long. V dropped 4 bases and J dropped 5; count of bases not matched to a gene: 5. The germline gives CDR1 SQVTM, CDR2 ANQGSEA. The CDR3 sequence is CSVGQGAHEQYF. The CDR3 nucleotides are TGCAGCGTTGGACAGGGAGCCCACGAGCAGTACTTC.

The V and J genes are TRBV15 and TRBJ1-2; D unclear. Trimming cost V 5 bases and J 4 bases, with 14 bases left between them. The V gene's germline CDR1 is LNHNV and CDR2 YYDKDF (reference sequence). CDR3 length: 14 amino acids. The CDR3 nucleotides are TGTGCCACCAGCCCGGGTGTGGTAGGCTATGGCTACACCTTC. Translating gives CATSPGVVGYGYTF.

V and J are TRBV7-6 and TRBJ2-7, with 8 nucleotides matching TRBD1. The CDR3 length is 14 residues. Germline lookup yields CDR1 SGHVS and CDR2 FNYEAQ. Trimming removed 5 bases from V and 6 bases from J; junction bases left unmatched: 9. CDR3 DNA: TGTGCCAGCAGCCGCCAGACAGGGGATGCCGAGCAGTACTTC. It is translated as CASSRQTGDAEQYF. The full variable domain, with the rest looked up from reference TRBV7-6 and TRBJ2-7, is GAGVSQSPRYKVTKRGQDVALRCDPISGHVSLYWYRQALGQGPEFLTYFNYEAQQDKSGLPNDRFSAERPEGSISTLTIQRTEQRDSAMYRCASSRQTGDAEQYFGPGTRLTVT.

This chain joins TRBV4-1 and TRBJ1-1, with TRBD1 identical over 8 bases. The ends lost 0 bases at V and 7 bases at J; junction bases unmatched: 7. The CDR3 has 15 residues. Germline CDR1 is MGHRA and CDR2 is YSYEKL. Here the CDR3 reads CASSQDQGARSEAFF. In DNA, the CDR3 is TGCGCCAGCAGCCAAGATCAGGGGGCAAGGAGTGAAGCTTTCTTT.

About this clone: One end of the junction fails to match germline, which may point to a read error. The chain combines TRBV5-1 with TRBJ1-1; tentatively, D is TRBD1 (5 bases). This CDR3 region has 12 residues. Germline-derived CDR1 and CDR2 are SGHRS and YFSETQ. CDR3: CASSGGNSEAFF. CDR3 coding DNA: TGCGCCAGCAGCGGGGGGAACTCTGAAGCTTTCTTT.

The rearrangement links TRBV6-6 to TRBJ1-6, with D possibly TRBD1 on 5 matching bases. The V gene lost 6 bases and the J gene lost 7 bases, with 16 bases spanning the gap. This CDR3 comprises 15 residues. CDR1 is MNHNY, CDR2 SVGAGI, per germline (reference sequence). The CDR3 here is CASSGRGLGNSPLHF. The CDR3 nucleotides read TGTGCCAGCAGCGGACGGGGGTTAGGGAATTCACCCCTCCACTTT.

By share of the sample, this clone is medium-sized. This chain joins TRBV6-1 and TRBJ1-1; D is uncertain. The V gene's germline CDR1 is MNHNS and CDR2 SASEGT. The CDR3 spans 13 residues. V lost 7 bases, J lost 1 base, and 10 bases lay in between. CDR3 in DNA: TGTGCCAGCAACTTAGATGGGAACACTGAAGCTTTCTTT. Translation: CASNLDGNTEAFF.